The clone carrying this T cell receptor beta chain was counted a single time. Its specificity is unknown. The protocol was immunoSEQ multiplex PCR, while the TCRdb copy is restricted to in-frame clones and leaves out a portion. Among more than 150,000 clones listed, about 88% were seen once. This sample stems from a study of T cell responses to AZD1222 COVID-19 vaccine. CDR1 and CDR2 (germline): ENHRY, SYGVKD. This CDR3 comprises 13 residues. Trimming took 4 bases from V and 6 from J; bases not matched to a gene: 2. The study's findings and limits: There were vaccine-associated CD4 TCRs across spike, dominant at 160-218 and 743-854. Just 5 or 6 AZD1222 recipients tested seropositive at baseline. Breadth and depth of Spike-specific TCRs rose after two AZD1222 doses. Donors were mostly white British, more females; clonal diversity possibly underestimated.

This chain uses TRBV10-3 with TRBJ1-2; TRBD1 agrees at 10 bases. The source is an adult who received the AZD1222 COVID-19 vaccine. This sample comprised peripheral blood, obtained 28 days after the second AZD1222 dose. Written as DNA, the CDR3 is TGTGCCATCAGTGGACAGGGGGCAGATGGCTACACCTTC. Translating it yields CAISGQGADGYTF.